What follows is one T cell receptor beta chain and its context. CDR1 SGHRS and CDR2 YFSETQ come from the germline V gene. With V trimmed by 0 bases and J by 0 bases, 7 bases remained unmatched. The CDR3 totals 18 residues. This record comes from a study of glioma-infiltrating T cells after dendritic cell vaccination. Repertoires were generated with immunoSEQ multiplex PCR, while TCRdb's copy carries only in-frame clones and drops some. The data contain fewer than 50,000 clones, 85% of them singletons. The V gene is TRBV5-1, the J gene TRBJ2-5; 11 bases line up with TRBD2. This specimen consisted of blood, obtained before dendritic cell vaccination. This clonotype was sampled from a human donor with glioblastoma. This CDR3 is CASSLGLAGGSYQETQYF. In nucleotides, the CDR3 is TGCGCCAGCAGCTTGGGGTTAGCGGGGGGGTCTTACCAAGAGACCCAGTACTTC.